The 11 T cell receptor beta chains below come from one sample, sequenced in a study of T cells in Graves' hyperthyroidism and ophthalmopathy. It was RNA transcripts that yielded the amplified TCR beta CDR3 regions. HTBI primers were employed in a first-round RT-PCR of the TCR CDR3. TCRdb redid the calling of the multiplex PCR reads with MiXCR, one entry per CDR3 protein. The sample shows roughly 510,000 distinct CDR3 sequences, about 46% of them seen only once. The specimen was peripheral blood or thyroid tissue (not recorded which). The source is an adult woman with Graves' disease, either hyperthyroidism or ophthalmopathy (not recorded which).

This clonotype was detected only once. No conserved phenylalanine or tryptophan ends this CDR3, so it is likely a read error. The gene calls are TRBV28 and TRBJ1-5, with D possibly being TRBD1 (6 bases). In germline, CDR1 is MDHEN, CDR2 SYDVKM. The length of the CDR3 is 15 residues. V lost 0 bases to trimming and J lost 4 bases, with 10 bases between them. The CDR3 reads CASSLWGARNQPQHS. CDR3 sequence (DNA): TGTGCCAGCAGTTTATGGGGGGCTAGGAATCAGCCCCAGCATTCA.

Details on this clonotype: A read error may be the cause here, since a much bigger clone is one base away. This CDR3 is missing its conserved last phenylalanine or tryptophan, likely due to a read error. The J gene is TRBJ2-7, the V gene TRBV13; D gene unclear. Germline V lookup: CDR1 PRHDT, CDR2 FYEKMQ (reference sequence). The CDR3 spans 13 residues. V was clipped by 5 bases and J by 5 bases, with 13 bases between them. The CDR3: CASSQLGKDEQYY. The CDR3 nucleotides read TGTGCCAGCAGCCAATTAGGGAAAGACGAGCAGTACTAC.

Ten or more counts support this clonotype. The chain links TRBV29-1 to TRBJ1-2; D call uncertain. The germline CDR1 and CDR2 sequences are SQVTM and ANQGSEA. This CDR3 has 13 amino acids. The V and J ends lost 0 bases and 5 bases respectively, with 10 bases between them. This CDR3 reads CSVEEPSLYGYTF. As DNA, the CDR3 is TGCAGCGTTGAAGAGCCCAGTTTATATGGCTACACCTTC.

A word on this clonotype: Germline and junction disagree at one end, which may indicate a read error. In nucleotides, the CDR3 is TGCAGTGCTAGAGATTTGACAGGGGGCAACGTCCTGACTTTC. The encoded protein is CSARDLTGGNVLTF. V gene TRBV20-1 combines with J gene TRBJ2-6, with 9 bases identical to TRBD1. CDR1 is DFQATT and CDR2 is SNEGSKA in the germline V gene (reference sequence). There are 14 residues in the CDR3.

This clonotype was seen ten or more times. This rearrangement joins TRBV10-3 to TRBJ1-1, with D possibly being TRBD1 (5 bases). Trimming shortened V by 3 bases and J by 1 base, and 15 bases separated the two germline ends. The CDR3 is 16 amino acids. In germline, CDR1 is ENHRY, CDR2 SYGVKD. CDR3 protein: CAISDSIRESNTEAFF. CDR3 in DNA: TGTGCCATCAGTGACTCCATCAGGGAGTCGAACACTGAAGCTTTCTTT.

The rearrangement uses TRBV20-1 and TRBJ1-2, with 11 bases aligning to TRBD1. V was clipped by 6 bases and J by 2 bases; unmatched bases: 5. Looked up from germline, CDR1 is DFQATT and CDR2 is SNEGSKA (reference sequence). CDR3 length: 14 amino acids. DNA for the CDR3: TGCAGTGCACGAGGACAGGGGGCGAACTATGGCTACACCTTC. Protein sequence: CSARGQGANYGYTF.

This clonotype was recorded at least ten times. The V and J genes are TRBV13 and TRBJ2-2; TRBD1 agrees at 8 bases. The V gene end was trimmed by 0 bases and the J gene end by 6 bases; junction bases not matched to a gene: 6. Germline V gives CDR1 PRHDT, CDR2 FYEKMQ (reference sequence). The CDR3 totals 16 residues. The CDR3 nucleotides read TGTGCCAGCAGCTTAGGCCTTGCGGGACAGGCCGGGGAGCTGTTTTTT. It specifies CASSLGLAGQAGELFF.

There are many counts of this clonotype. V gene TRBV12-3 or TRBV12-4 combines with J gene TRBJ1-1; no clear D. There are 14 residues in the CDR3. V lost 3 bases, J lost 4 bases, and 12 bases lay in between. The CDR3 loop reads CASSFSGFGTEAFF. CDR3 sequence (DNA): TGTGCCAGCAGTTTCAGTGGGTTCGGCACTGAAGCTTTCTTT.

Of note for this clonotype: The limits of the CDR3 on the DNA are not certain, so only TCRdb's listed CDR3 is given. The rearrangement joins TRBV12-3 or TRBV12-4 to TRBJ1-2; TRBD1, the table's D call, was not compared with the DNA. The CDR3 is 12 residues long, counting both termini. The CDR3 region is CASSFVGAGNTF.

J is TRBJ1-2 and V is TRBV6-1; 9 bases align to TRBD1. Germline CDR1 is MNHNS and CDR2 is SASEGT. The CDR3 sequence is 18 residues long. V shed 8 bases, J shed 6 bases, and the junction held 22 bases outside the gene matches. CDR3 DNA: TGTGCCAGCCCCGCCGGAGGTGTACAGGGGGCCCTTGTTGATGGCTACACCTTC. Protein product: CASPAGGVQGALVDGYTF.

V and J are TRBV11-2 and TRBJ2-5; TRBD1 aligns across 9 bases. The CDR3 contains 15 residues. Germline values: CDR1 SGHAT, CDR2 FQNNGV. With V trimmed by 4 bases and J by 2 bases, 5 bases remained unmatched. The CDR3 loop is CASSYRQGGQETQYF. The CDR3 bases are TGTGCCAGCAGCTACCGACAGGGGGGACAAGAGACCCAGTACTTC.